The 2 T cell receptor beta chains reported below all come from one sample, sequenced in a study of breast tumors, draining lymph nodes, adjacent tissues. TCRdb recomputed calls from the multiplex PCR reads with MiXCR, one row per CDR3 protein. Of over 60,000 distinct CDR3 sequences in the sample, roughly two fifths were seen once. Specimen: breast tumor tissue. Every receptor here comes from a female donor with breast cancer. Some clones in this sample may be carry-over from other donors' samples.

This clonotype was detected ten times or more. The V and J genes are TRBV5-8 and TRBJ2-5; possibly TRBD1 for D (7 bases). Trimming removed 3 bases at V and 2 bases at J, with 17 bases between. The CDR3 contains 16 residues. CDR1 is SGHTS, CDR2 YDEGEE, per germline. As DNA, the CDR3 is TGTGCCAGCAGCTCCAGAGGAGGGGACAGACAAGAGACCCAGTACTTC. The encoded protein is CASSSRGGDRQETQYF.

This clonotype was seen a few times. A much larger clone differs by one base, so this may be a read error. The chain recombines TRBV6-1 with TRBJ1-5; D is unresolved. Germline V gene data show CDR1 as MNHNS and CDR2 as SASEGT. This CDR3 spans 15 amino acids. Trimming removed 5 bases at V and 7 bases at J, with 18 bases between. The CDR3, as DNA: TGTGCCAGCAGTCAAGGGTACGGGTTACGGCAGCCCCAGCATTTT. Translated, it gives CASSQGYGLRQPQHF.